These 5 T cell receptor beta chains originate from one sample sequenced in a study of blood T cell repertoires in COVID-19. The protocol was immunoSEQ multiplex PCR, while the TCRdb copy is restricted to in-frame clones and leaves out a portion. The table records some 270,000 clones, about 89% of them present only once. The material sequenced was peripheral blood. The receptors were gathered from a man aged 25 to 45 with acute or convalescent COVID-19.

This clone was seen only a few times. The V gene is TRBV6-5, the J gene TRBJ2-1; TRBD2 matches at 10 bases. The germline V gene encodes CDR1 MNHEY and CDR2 SVGAGI. The length of the CDR3 is 14 residues. The V and J ends lost 4 bases and 9 bases, in that order; junction bases with no gene match: 6. Here the CDR3 reads CASSSLAGVGEQFF. CDR3 nucleotide sequence: TGTGCCAGCAGTTCCCTAGCGGGAGTCGGTGAGCAGTTCTTC.

This chain uses TRBV7-2 with TRBJ2-5; D possibly corresponds to TRBD2 (5 bases). The V and J ends lost 4 bases and 5 bases respectively, with 17 bases between them. This CDR3 comprises 15 residues. Germline lookup yields CDR1 SGHTA and CDR2 FQGNSA. The chain's CDR3 is CASSSPLGRAETQYF. CDR3 DNA: TGTGCCAGCAGCTCGCCCCTCGGGCGGGCTGAGACCCAGTACTTC.

J is TRBJ1-5 and V is TRBV18; D perhaps matches TRBD1 (5 bases). CDR1 is KGHSH and CDR2 is LQKENI in the germline V gene. V lost 6 bases and J 2 bases, leaving 20 bases between the germline ends. The CDR3 loop spans 17 amino acids. The CDR3, as DNA: TGTGCCAGCTCTCGCTCCCCACGGGGGTCGGGCAATCAGCCCCAGCATTTT. This translates into CASSRSPRGSGNQPQHF.

V gene TRBV7-3 combines with J gene TRBJ1-2, with a possible D match to TRBD1 (6 bases). Trimming left V 5 bases short and J 6 bases short, with 16 bases between. This CDR3 has 14 residues. In germline, CDR1 is SGHTA, CDR2 FQGTGA. The CDR3 protein is CASSLHGQMDGYTF. CDR3 nucleotide sequence: TGTGCCAGCAGCCTCCATGGACAGATGGATGGCTACACCTTC.

This clone occurred once. V gene TRBV3-1 (or the pseudogene TRBV3-2) combines with J gene TRBJ1-1; D gene unclear. Germline V lookup: CDR1 LGHDT, CDR2 YNNKEL (reference sequence). The CDR3 runs to 14 residues. V dropped 6 bases and J dropped 8 bases, with 19 bases sitting between them. CDR3 nucleotides: TGTGCCAGCAGTCAGTCTGAGACGGGAACAGAAGCTTTCTTT. Amino acids: CASSQSETGTEAFF.